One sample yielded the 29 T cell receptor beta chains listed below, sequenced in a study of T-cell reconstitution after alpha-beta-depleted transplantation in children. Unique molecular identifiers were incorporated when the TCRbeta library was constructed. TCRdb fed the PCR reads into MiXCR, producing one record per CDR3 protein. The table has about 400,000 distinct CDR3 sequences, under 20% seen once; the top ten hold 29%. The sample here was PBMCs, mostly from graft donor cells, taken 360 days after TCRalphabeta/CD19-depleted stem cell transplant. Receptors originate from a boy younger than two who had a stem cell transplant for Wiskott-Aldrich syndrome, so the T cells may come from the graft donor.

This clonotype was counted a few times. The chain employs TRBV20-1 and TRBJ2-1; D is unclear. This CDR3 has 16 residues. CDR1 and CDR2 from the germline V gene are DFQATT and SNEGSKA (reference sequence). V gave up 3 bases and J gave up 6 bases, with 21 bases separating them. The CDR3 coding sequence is TGCAGTGCTAGCCCCCGCGTAGCCTTACCCCCCAATGAGCAGTTCTTC. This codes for CSASPRVALPPNEQFF.

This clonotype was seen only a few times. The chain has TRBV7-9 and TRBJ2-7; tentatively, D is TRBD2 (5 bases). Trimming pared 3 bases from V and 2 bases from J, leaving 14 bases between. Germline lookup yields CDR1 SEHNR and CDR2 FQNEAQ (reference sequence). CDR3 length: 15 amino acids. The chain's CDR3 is CASSLVGVSPYEQYF. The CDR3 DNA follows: TGTGCCAGCAGCTTGGTCGGGGTCAGCCCCTACGAGCAGTACTTC.

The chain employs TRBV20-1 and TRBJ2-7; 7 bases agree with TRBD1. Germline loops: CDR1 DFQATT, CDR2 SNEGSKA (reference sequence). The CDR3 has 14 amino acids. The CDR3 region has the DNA TGCAGGGCAGGGAGACGGGACAGCTCCTACGAGCAGTACTTC. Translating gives CRAGRRDSSYEQYF.

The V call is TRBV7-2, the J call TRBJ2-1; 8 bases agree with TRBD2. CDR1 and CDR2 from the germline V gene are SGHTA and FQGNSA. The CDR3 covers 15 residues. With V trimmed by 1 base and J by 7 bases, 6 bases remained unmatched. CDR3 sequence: CASSLGGAGGNEQFF. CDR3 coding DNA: TGTGCCAGCAGCTTAGGAGGGGCGGGGGGTAATGAGCAGTTCTTC.

This CDR3 is CASSPQRQHTEAFF. Here the CDR3 DNA reads TGTGCCAGCAGCCCCCAACGACAGCACACTGAAGCTTTCTTT. V is TRBV6-1 and J is TRBJ1-1, with a possible D match to TRBD1 (5 bases). Looked up from germline, CDR1 is MNHNS and CDR2 is SASEGT. This CDR3 region has 14 residues. Trimming shortened V by 6 bases and J by 3 bases, and 14 bases separated the two germline ends.

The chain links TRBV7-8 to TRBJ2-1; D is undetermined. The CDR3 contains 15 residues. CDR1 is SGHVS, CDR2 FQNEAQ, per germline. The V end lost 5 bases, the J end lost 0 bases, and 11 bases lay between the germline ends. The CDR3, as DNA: TGTGCCAGCAGCCAAGGGTTCCCCTCCTACAATGAGCAGTTCTTC. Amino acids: CASSQGFPSYNEQFF. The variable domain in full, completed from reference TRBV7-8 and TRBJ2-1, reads GAGVSQSPRYKVAKRGQDVALRCDPISGHVSLFWYQQALGQGPEFLTYFQNEAQLDKSGLPSDRFFAERPEGSVSTLKIQRTQQEDSAVYLCASSQGFPSYNEQFFGPGTRLTVL.

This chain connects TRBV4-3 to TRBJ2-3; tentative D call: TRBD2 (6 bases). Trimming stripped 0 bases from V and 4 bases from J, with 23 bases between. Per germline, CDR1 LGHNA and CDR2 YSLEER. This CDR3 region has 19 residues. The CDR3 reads CASSQDPTGTVPRADTQYF. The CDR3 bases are TGCGCCAGCAGCCAAGATCCTACGGGGACTGTCCCCCGGGCAGATACGCAGTATTTT.

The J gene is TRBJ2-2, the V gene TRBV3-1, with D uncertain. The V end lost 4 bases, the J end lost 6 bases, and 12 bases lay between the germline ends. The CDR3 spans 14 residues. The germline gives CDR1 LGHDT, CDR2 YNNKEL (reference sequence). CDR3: CASSPPLGSGELFF. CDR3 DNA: TGTGCCAGCAGCCCCCCCCTAGGTTCCGGGGAGCTGTTTTTT.

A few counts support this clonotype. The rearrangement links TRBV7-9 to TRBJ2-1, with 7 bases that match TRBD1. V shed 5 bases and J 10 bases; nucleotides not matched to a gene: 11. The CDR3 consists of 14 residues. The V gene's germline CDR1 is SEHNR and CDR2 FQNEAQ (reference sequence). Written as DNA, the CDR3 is TGTGCCAGCAGCCCCCTACAGGGGCTTCGGGAGCAGTTCTTC. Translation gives CASSPLQGLREQFF.

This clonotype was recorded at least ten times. CDR3 residues: CASSLVQGYEQYF. CDR3 DNA sequence: TGTGCCAGCAGTTTGGTACAGGGGTACGAGCAGTACTTC. The chain couples TRBV12-3 or TRBV12-4 to TRBJ2-7; TRBD1 agrees at 7 bases. Trimming at V came to 3 bases and at J to 4 bases, leaving 3 bases not matched to a gene. This CDR3 is 13 amino acids long.

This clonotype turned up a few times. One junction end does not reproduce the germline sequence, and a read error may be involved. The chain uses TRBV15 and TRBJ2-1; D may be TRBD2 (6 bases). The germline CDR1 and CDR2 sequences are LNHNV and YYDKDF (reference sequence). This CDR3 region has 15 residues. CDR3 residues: CATSRTDRGNNEQLF. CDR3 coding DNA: TGTGCCACCAGCAGAACGGACCGCGGGAACAATGAGCAGCTCTTC.

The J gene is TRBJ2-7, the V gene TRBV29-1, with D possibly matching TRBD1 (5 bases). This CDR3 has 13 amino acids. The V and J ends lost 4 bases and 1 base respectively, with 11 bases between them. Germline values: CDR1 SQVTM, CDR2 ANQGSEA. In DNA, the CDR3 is TGCAGCGTTGCAAGGGGCTTATCCTACGAGCAGTACTTC. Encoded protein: CSVARGLSYEQYF.

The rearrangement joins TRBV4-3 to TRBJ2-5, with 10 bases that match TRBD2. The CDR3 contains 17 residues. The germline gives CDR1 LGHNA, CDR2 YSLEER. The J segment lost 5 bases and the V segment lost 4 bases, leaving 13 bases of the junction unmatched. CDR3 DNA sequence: TGCGCCAGCAGCCTCGGACGGACTAGCGGAGGGGGGGAGACCCAGTACTTC. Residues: CASSLGRTSGGGETQYF.

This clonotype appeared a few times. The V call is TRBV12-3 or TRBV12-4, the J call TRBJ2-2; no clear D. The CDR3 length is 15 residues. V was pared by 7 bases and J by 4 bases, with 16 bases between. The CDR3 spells CASTSLSSSTGELFF. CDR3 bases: TGTGCCAGCACTTCCCTCTCCAGTTCCACCGGGGAGCTGTTTTTT.

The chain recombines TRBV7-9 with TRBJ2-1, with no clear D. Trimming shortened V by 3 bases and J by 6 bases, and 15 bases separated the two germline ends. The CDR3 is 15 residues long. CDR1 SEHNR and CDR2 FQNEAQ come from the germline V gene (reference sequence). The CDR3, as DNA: TGTGCCAGCAGCTTTCTCAGCTTTCCCTCCAATGAGCAGTTCTTC. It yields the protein CASSFLSFPSNEQFF.

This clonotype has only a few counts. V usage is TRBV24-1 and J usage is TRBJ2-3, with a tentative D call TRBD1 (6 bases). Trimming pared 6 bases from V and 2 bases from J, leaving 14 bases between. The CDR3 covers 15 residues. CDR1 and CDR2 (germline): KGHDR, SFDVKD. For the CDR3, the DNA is TGTGCCACCAGTAATGCAGGGGCGAACACAGATACGCAGTATTTT. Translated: CATSNAGANTDTQYF.

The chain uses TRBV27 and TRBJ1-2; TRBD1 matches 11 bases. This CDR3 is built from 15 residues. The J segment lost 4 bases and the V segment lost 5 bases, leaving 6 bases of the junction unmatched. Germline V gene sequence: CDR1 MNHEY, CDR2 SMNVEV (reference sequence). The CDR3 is CASSAPGQGVYGYTF. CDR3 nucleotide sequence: TGTGCCAGCAGTGCCCCGGGACAGGGGGTCTATGGCTACACCTTC.

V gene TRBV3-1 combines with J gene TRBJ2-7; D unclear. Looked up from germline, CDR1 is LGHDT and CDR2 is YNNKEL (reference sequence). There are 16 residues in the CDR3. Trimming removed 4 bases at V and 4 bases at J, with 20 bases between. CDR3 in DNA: TGTGCCAGCAGCCGTGTGATCGCAGCGAGAGGTTACGAGCAGTACTTC. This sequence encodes CASSRVIAARGYEQYF.

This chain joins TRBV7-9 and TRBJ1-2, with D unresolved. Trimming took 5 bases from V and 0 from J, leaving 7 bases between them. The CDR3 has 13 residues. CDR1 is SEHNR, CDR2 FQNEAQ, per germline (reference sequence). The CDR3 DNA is TGTGCCAGCAGCGGTCTAACTAACTATGGCTACACCTTC. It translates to CASSGLTNYGYTF. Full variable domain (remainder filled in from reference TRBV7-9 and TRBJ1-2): DTGVSQNPRHKITKRGQNVTFRCDPISEHNRLYWYRQTLGQGPEFLTYFQNEAQLEKSRLLSDRFSAERPKGSFSTLEIQRTEQGDSAMYLCASSGLTNYGYTFGSGTRLTVV.

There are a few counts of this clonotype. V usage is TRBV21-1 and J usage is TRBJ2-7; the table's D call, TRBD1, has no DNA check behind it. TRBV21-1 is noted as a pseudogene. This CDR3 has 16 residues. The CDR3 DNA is TGTGCCAGCAGCAAAAAGGATATACAGGGTCACTACGAGCAGTACTTC. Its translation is CASSKKDIQGHYEQYF.

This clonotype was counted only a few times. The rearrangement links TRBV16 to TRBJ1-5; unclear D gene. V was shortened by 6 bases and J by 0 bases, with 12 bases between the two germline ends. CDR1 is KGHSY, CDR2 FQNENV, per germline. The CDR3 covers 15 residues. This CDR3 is CASSPSGFSNQPQHF. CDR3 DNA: TGTGCCAGCAGTCCCTCGGGGTTTAGCAATCAGCCCCAGCATTTT.

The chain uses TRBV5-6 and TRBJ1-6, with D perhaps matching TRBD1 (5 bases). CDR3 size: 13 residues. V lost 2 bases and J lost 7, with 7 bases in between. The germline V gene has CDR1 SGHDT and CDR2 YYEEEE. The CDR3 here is CASSFGGNSPLHF. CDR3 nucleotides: TGTGCCAGCAGCTTTGGGGGAAATTCACCCCTCCACTTT.

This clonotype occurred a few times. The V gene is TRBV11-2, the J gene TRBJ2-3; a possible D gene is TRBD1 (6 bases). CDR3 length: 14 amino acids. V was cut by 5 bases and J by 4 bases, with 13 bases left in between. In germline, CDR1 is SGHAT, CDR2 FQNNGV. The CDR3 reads CASSRYREADTQYF. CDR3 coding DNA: TGTGCCAGCAGCCGATACAGGGAAGCAGATACGCAGTATTTT.

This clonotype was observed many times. CDR3 loop: CASSLTRTEETQYF. CDR3 DNA: TGTGCCAGCTCACTGACTAGGACAGAAGAGACCCAGTACTTC. The chain employs TRBV18 and TRBJ2-5; D is tentatively TRBD1 or TRBD2 (6 bases each). The germline V gene encodes CDR1 KGHSH and CDR2 LQKENI. This CDR3 has 14 residues. The V end lost 4 bases, the J end lost 3 bases, and 12 bases lay between the germline ends.

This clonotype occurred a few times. In nucleotides, the CDR3 is TGCGCCAGCAGCCCTCAGCCGGGGGGACACTCCTACGAGCAGTACTTC. This gives the protein CASSPQPGGHSYEQYF. The chain recombines TRBV5-1 with TRBJ2-7, with D maybe TRBD2 (7 bases). V lost 4 bases to trimming and J lost 0 bases, with 17 bases between them. The V gene's germline CDR1 is SGHRS and CDR2 YFSETQ. CDR3 length: 16 amino acids.

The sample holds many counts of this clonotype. As DNA, the CDR3 is TGTGCCAGCAGCTTAGCGGATGAAAAACTGTTTTTT. The encoded protein is CASSLADEKLFF. J is TRBJ1-4 and V is TRBV7-9, with D hard to call. The CDR3 covers 12 residues. Germline CDR1 is SEHNR and CDR2 is FQNEAQ (reference sequence). V was trimmed by 0 bases and J by 6 bases, leaving 2 bases between them. The full variable domain, its missing parts supplied by reference TRBV7-9 and TRBJ1-4, is DTGVSQNPRHKITKRGQNVTFRCDPISEHNRLYWYRQTLGQGPEFLTYFQNEAQLEKSRLLSDRFSAERPKGSFSTLEIQRTEQGDSAMYLCASSLADEKLFFGSGTQLSVL.

The DNA for the CDR3 is TGTGCCAGCAGAACCGGGACAGGGTACAATGAGCAGTTCTTC. This sequence encodes CASRTGTGYNEQFF. The genes are TRBV2 and TRBJ2-1, with 9 bases fitting TRBD1. The CDR3 is made up of 14 amino acids. The V and J ends lost 6 bases and 4 bases, in that order; junction bases with no gene match: 4. Germline V gene sequence: CDR1 SNHLY, CDR2 FYNNEI.

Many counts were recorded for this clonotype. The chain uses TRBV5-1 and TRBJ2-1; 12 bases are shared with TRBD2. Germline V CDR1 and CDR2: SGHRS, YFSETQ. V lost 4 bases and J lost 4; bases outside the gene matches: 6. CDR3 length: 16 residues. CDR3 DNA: TGCGCCAGCAGCCCCCGGACTAGCGGGGCGTACAATGAGCAGTTCTTC. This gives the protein CASSPRTSGAYNEQFF.

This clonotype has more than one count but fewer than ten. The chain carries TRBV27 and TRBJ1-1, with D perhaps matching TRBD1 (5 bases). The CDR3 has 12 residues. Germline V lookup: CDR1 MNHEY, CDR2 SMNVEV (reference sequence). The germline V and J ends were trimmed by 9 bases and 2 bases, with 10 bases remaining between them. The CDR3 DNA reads TGTGCCAGTGAGGGGCAAAACACTGAAGCTTTCTTT. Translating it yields CASEGQNTEAFF.